The rows below give T cell receptor beta chains drawn from one sample of a study of shared clonotypes between healthy human individuals. Repertoires were generated with immunoSEQ multiplex PCR, while TCRdb's copy carries only in-frame clones and drops some. The data show some 530,000 clones, with around 85% seen just once and 10% to 15% held by the top ten. The sample taken for sequencing was PBMCs. These receptors came from a woman aged 40 to 55 in good health. Some clones in this sample may be carry-over from other donors' samples. Each CDR3 is given with its conserved first and last residue. The D gene is left open where the match is weak. Part of the rows lack a size; the others show once, few, many or a class for expanded clones.

size: -; V: TRBV7-7; J: TRBJ2-3; D: -; CDR3: CASSFGGGDTQYF; DNA: TGTGCTAGCAGCTTTGGTGGGGGTGATACGCAGTATTTT
size: many; V: TRBV5-5; J: TRBJ1-4; D: -; CDR3: CASSFGLEEKLFF; DNA: TGTGCCAGCAGCTTCGGGTTGGAAGAAAAACTGTTTTTT
size: -; V: TRBV28; J: TRBJ1-4; D: TRBD1; CDR3: CASSLGGTGANEKLFF; DNA: TGTGCCAGCAGTTTGGGGGGGACAGGAGCTAATGAAAAACTGTTTTTT
size: -; V: TRBV29-1; J: TRBJ2-1; D: -; CDR3: CSVEDYQGLEQFF; DNA: TGCAGCGTTGAAGATTACCAGGGGTTGGAGCAGTTCTTC
size: -; V: TRBV6-4; J: TRBJ2-2; D: TRBD1; CDR3: CAGTGQGLTGTGELFF; DNA: TGTGCCGGGACGGGACAGGGGCTTACCGGCACCGGGGAGCTGTTTTTT
size: -; V: TRBV7-3; J: TRBJ2-3; D: -; CDR3: CASSPQTGRNTQYF; DNA: TGTGCCAGCAGCCCCCAGACCGGACGGAATACGCAGTATTTT
size: -; V: TRBV29-1; J: TRBJ2-5; D: -; CDR3: CSVVIVEGQETQYF; DNA: TGCAGCGTTGTCATAGTGGAGGGACAAGAGACCCAGTACTTC
size: -; V: TRBV19; J: TRBJ2-1; D: -; CDR3: CASSIRDLSNNEQFF; DNA: TGTGCCAGTAGTATCCGGGACTTGAGTAACAATGAGCAGTTCTTC
size: -; V: TRBV30; J: TRBJ1-1; D: TRBD1; CDR3: CAWSLGAGGNVPFF; DNA: TGTGCCTGGAGTTTGGGGGCAGGGGGTAATGTGCCTTTCTTT
size: few; V: TRBV9; J: TRBJ2-7; D: -; CDR3: CASSVATRGDEQYF; DNA: TGTGCCAGCAGCGTAGCTACGCGAGGAGACGAGCAGTACTTC
size: -; V: TRBV29-1; J: TRBJ2-2; D: -; CDR3: CSVQGWTGELFF; DNA: TGCAGCGTCCAGGGGTGGACCGGGGAGCTGTTTTTT
size: -; V: TRBV7-9; J: TRBJ2-3; D: -; CDR3: CASSANREYLSDTQYF; DNA: TGTGCCAGCAGCGCTAACAGGGAGTATCTTTCAGATACGCAGTATTTT
size: few; V: TRBV28; J: TRBJ1-4; D: TRBD1; CDR3: CASSRGRVEKLFF; DNA: TGTGCCAGCAGTAGGGGGCGCGTTGAAAAACTGTTTTTT
size: -; V: TRBV5-6; J: TRBJ1-2; D: TRBD1; CDR3: CASSLMGQGAHRGFGYTF; DNA: TGTGCCAGCAGCTTGATGGGACAGGGGGCGCATAGGGGCTTTGGCTACACCTTC
size: -; V: TRBV5-1; J: TRBJ1-4; D: -; CDR3: CASSLDGGSNEKLFF; DNA: TGCGCCAGCAGCTTGGATGGGGGATCAAATGAAAAACTGTTTTTT
size: -; V: TRBV6-5; J: TRBJ1-4; D: -; CDR3: CASSPAGTITEKLFF; DNA: TGTGCCAGCAGTCCCGCCGGGACAATCACTGAAAAACTGTTTTTT
size: -; V: TRBV5-1; J: TRBJ1-1; D: -; CDR3: CASSLAGRRDTEAFF; DNA: TGCGCCAGCAGCTTGGCAGGGAGACGGGACACTGAAGCTTTCTTT
size: -; V: TRBV29-1; J: TRBJ1-2; D: -; CDR3: CSVEGEDLQLYGYTF; DNA: TGCAGCGTTGAGGGAGAAGACCTGCAGTTATATGGCTACACCTTC
size: -; V: TRBV19; J: TRBJ2-2; D: -; CDR3: CASVRTVYTGELFF; DNA: TGTGCCAGTGTCAGGACCGTCTACACCGGGGAGCTGTTTTTT
size: once; V: TRBV27; J: TRBJ2-7; D: -; CDR3: CASSGPGTDYEQYF; DNA: TGTGCCAGCAGTGGACCCGGGACGGACTACGAGCAGTACTTC
size: -; V: TRBV5-1; J: TRBJ2-7; D: TRBD2; CDR3: CASSLTSGRPSYEQYF; DNA: TGCGCCAGCAGCTTAACTAGCGGGAGGCCCTCCTACGAGCAGTACTTC
size: -; V: TRBV28; J: TRBJ1-2; D: -; CDR3: CASSLGIRDRYTF; DNA: TGTGCCAGCAGTCTCGGAATTAGGGACCGCTACACCTTC
size: -; V: TRBV30; J: TRBJ2-5; D: -; CDR3: CAWSGQRKRGETQYF; DNA: TGTGCCTGGAGTGGACAGCGGAAACGGGGCGAGACCCAGTACTTC
size: -; V: TRBV7-8; J: TRBJ2-7; D: -; CDR3: CASSLRHSPYEQYF; DNA: TGTGCCAGCAGTCTTAGGCACAGTCCCTACGAGCAGTACTTC
size: -; V: TRBV20-1; J: TRBJ2-5; D: -; CDR3: CSSEHQETQYF; DNA: TGCAGTTCGGAGCACCAAGAGACCCAGTACTTC
size: few; V: TRBV29-1; J: TRBJ2-1; D: TRBD2; CDR3: CSFGGGRWDEQFF; DNA: TGCAGCTTCGGGGGAGGGCGGTGGGATGAGCAGTTCTTC
size: -; V: TRBV5-8; J: TRBJ1-1; D: -; CDR3: CASSLGGHGTEAFF; DNA: TGTGCCAGCAGCCTGGGCGGTCATGGGACTGAAGCTTTCTTT
size: -; V: TRBV5-1; J: TRBJ1-4; D: TRBD1; CDR3: CASSSRDRGTEKLFF; DNA: TGCGCCAGCAGCTCAAGGGACAGGGGTACTGAAAAACTGTTTTTT
size: -; V: TRBV7-2; J: TRBJ2-7; D: TRBD2; CDR3: CASSFGVSGEPYEQYF; DNA: TGTGCCAGCAGCTTTGGTGTTAGCGGGGAACCCTACGAGCAGTACTTC
size: -; V: TRBV2; J: TRBJ2-2; D: -; CDR3: CASILYPNTGELFF; DNA: TGTGCCAGCATCCTCTATCCGAACACCGGGGAGCTGTTTTTT
size: -; V: TRBV18; J: TRBJ1-4; D: -; CDR3: CASSPSQVLSTGEKLFF; DNA: TGTGCCAGCTCACCAAGCCAAGTGTTAAGTACCGGTGAAAAACTGTTTTTT
size: -; V: TRBV11-2; J: TRBJ2-7; D: TRBD2; CDR3: CASSPGLGKYEQYF; DNA: TGTGCCAGCAGCCCGGGACTAGGCAAATACGAGCAGTACTTC
size: -; V: TRBV25-1; J: TRBJ1-3; D: -; CDR3: CASSWAGRGNTIYF; DNA: TGTGCCAGTTCCTGGGCCGGGAGGGGAAACACCATATATTTT
size: -; V: TRBV9; J: TRBJ2-1; D: -; CDR3: CASSVGSGAYNEQFF; DNA: TGTGCCAGCAGCGTAGGTAGCGGAGCCTACAATGAGCAGTTCTTC
size: -; V: TRBV6-1; J: TRBJ2-1; D: -; CDR3: CASSEALYNEQFF; DNA: TGTGCCAGCAGTGAAGCGCTCTACAATGAGCAGTTCTTC
size: -; V: TRBV5-1; J: TRBJ2-7; D: -; CDR3: CASSLASASYEQYF; DNA: TGCGCCAGCAGCTTGGCCTCGGCCAGTTACGAGCAGTACTTC
size: -; V: TRBV29-1; J: TRBJ2-7; D: -; CDR3: CSVGPAANSYEQYF; DNA: TGCAGCGTTGGACCAGCGGCGAACTCCTACGAGCAGTACTTC
size: -; V: TRBV5-1; J: TRBJ1-1; D: -; CDR3: CASSLDGITEAFF; DNA: TGCGCCAGCAGCTTGGATGGGATCACTGAAGCTTTCTTT
size: -; V: TRBV28; J: TRBJ1-5; D: -; CDR3: CASSSFRGQPQHF; DNA: TGTGCCAGCAGTTCCTTCAGGGGTCAGCCCCAGCATTTT
size: -; V: TRBV7-9; J: TRBJ2-2; D: -; CDR3: CASSSRQPGELFF; DNA: TGTGCCAGCAGCTCCCGACAGCCCGGGGAGCTGTTTTTT
size: -; V: TRBV28; J: TRBJ2-4; D: TRBD1; CDR3: CASSYRDRGHIQYF; DNA: TGTGCCAGCAGTTACCGGGACAGGGGTCACATTCAGTACTTC
size: -; V: TRBV28; J: TRBJ2-3; D: -; CDR3: CASSLLGRRAADTQYF; DNA: TGTGCCAGCAGTTTATTGGGGAGGCGGGCGGCAGATACGCAGTATTTT
size: -; V: TRBV4-1; J: TRBJ2-6; D: -; CDR3: CASSQDYGANVPTF; DNA: TGCGCCAGCAGCCAAGATTATGGGGCCAACGTCCCGACTTTC
size: -; V: TRBV18; J: TRBJ1-3; D: TRBD1; CDR3: CASSPIGTVGNTIYF; DNA: TGTGCCAGCTCACCGATAGGGACAGTTGGAAACACCATATATTTT
size: many; V: TRBV6-5; J: TRBJ1-2; D: -; CDR3: CAIEGGGNYGYTF; DNA: TGTGCCATCGAGGGAGGGGGGAATTATGGCTACACCTTC
size: -; V: TRBV27; J: TRBJ2-7; D: -; CDR3: CASSLAGQRGEQYF; DNA: TGTGCCAGCAGTTTAGCGGGACAGAGGGGCGAGCAGTACTTC
size: -; V: TRBV2; J: TRBJ2-1; D: TRBD1; CDR3: CASSDWDRSYNEQFF; DNA: TGTGCCAGCAGTGACTGGGACAGGAGCTACAATGAGCAGTTCTTC
size: few; V: TRBV10-1; J: TRBJ1-5; D: -; CDR3: CASSEFRDENQPQHF; DNA: TGCGCCAGCAGTGAGTTCAGGGATGAAAATCAGCCCCAGCATTTT
size: few; V: TRBV28; J: TRBJ2-7; D: TRBD2; CDR3: CASTPAGGLRLYEQYF; DNA: TGTGCCAGCACCCCCGCGGGGGGGTTGAGGTTGTACGAGCAGTACTTC
size: -; V: TRBV18; J: TRBJ1-2; D: TRBD1; CDR3: CASSLGTEAGYTF; DNA: TGTGCCAGCTCACTAGGGACAGAGGCGGGCTACACCTTC
size: -; V: TRBV30; J: TRBJ2-5; D: -; CDR3: CAWSIFEAQETQYF; DNA: TGTGCCTGGAGTATCTTTGAGGCACAAGAGACCCAGTACTTC
size: -; V: TRBV7-3; J: TRBJ2-5; D: TRBD2; CDR3: CASSLGLAGVRETQYF; DNA: TGTGCCAGCAGCTTAGGACTAGCGGGAGTAAGGGAGACCCAGTACTTC